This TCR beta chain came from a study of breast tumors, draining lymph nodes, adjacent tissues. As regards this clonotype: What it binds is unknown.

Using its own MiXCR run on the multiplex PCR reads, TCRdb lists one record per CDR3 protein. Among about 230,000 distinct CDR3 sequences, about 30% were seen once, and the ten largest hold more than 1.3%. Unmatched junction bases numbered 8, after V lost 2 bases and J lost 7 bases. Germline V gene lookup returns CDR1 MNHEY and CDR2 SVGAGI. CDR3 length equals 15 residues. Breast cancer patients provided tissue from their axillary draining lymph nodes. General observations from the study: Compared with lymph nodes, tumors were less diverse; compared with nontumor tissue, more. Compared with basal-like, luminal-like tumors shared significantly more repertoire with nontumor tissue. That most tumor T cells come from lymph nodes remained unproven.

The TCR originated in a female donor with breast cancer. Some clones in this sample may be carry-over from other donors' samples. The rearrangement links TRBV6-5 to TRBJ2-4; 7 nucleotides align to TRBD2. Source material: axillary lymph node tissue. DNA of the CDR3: TGTGCCAGCAGTTACAAGCGGGGACCGGCGAACATTCAGTACTTC. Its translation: CASSYKRGPANIQYF.